This T cell receptor (beta chain) was documented in a study of CD8 T cells in ankylosing spondylitis. Findings and caveats of the study: One TCR beta motif, made up of eight highly homologous variants, appeared characteristic of ankylosing spondylitis blood.

Each CDR3 protein gets one entry after TCRdb re-called the 5' RACE reads with MiXCR. The sample has a few hundred thousand distinct CDR3 sequences, around 18% seen once. The V end was cut by 6 bases, the J end by 4 bases, with 18 bases between. Germline V gene sequence: CDR1 MNHNS, CDR2 SASEGT. This CDR3 spans 15 amino acids. In the case of this clonotype: Its antigen is unidentified.

The sequencing input was blood, either unsorted or a sorted T cell fraction (not recorded which). The chain carries TRBV6-1 and TRBJ1-1, with D tentatively TRBD1 (6 bases). The sequence came from a male donor with ankylosing spondylitis. CDR3 region: CASSPLQGMSTEAFF. The CDR3, as DNA: TGTGCCAGCAGCCCCCTACAGGGAATGAGCACTGAAGCTTTCTTT.